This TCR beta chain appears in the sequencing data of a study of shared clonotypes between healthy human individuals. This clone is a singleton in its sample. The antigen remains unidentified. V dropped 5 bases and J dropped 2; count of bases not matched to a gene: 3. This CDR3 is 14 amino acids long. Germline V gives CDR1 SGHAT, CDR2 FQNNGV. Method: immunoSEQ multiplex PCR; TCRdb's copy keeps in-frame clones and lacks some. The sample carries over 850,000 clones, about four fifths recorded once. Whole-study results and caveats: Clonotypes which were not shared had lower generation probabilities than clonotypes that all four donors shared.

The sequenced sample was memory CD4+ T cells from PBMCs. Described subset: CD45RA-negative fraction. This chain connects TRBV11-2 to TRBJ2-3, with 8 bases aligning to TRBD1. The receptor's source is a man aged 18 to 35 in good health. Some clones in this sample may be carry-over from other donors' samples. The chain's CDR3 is CASSADRVTDTQYF. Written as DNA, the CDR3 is TGTGCCAGCAGCGCGGACAGGGTCACAGATACGCAGTATTTT.